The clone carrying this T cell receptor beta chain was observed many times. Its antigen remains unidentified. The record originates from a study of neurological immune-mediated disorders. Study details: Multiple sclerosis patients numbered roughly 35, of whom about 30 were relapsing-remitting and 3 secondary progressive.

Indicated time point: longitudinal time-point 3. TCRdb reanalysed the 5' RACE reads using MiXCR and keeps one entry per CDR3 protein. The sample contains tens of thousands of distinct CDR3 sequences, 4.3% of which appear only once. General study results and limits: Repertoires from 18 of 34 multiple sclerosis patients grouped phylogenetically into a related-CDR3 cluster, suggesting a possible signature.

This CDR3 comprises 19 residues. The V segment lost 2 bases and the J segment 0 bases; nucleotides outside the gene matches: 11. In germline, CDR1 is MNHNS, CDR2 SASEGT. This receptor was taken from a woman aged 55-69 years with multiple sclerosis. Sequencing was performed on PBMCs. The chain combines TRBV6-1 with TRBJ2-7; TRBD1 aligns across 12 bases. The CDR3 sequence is CASSEPGQGARYFSYEQYF. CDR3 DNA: TGTGCCAGCAGTGAACCGGGACAGGGGGCCAGATACTTCTCCTACGAGCAGTACTTC.